This TCR beta chain was found in a study of blood T cell repertoires in COVID-19. Whole-study context: Samples of COVID-19 (acute and convalescent) were obtained from the United States, Italy and Spain. PBMCs, B-cell-depleted T cells, or T cells were the source of the cDNA or gDNA that made up the material.

Per the authors' pipeline: Amplifying reference gene primers gave estimates of nucleated cell counts. Clones were read by immunoSEQ multiplex PCR, and TCRdb kept only the in-frame ones, dropping some. The V and J calls and clone size were taken over from that table, and D and trimming were inferred from the DNA. The sample records some 130,000 clones, 55% to 75% being singletons. The CDR3 is 16 residues long. Germline values: CDR1 SGDLS, CDR2 YYNGEE. The V and J ends lost 0 bases and 0 bases respectively, with 10 bases between them. The chain couples TRBV9 to TRBJ2-1; possible D gene TRBD2, 6 bases. Specimen: peripheral blood. This sequence was found in a woman in her 70s with acute or convalescent COVID-19. CDR3 sequence: CASSVAGEGSYNEQFF. CDR3 DNA: TGTGCCAGCAGCGTAGCGGGAGAAGGCTCCTACAATGAGCAGTTCTTC.